A single sample is the source of the 14 T cell receptor beta chains below, sequenced in a study of cytomegalovirus exposure and HLA in healthy donors. 13 Jbeta primers and 60 Vbeta primers were used for the PCR. Sequencing was performed with immunoSEQ multiplex PCR; in TCRdb, only in-frame clones are kept and a portion is missing. The sample lists about 120,000 clones, roughly 87% occurring once. The sequencing sample was made of PBMCs. The receptors were gathered from a woman aged 18-29 years in good health and CMV-seronegative.

V is TRBV2 and J is TRBJ1-5; no reliable D call. Per the germline V gene, CDR1 is SNHLY and CDR2 is FYNNEI. Trimming cost V 4 bases and J 4 bases, with 8 bases left between them. The CDR3 is 13 residues long. Written as DNA, the CDR3 is TGTGCCAGCAGTGGAGAGAGTAATCAGCCCCAGCATTTT. Translation gives CASSGESNQPQHF.

The rearrangement joins TRBV29-1 to TRBJ2-2, with 9 positions matching TRBD2. Germline V gene data show CDR1 as SQVTM and CDR2 as ANQGSEA. CDR3 length equals 14 residues. V dropped 7 bases and J dropped 8; count of bases not matched to a gene: 11. The CDR3 nucleotides are TGCAGCGGGGGGATTAGCGGGAGAAGAGGGGAGCTGTTTTTT. Translated: CSGGISGRRGELFF.

As for this clone: Germline and junction disagree at one end, which may indicate a read error. This rearrangement joins TRBV4-2 to TRBJ2-6; the match to TRBD2 covers 10 bases. CDR3 length: 18 amino acids. Germline V gene lookup returns CDR1 LGHNA and CDR2 YNFKEQ. The DNA for the CDR3 is TGTGCCAGCAGCCAAGGCCTAGCGGGGGACTCTGGGGCCAACGGCCTGACTTTC. It codes for CASSQGLAGDSGANGLTF.

This clone was picked up one time. The V gene is TRBV14, the J gene TRBJ1-1, with a possible D match to TRBD1 (5 bases). Germline CDR1 SGHDN, CDR2 FVKESK. The CDR3 extends over 15 amino acids. Trimming pared 0 bases from V and 0 bases from J, leaving 8 bases between. CDR3: CASSQEPGMNTEAFF. DNA of the CDR3: TGTGCCAGCAGCCAAGAGCCAGGGATGAACACTGAAGCTTTCTTT. Full variable domain (outside the CDR3, taken from reference TRBV14 and TRBJ1-1): EAGVTQFPSHSVIEKGQTVTLRCDPISGHDNLYWYRRVMGKEIKFLLHFVKESKQDESGMPNNRFLAERTGGTYSTLKVQPAELEDSGVYFCASSQEPGMNTEAFFGQGTRLTVV.

V usage is TRBV30 and J usage is TRBJ1-1; TRBD1 might be the D (5 bases). The germline V gene encodes CDR1 GTSNPN and CDR2 SVGIG (reference sequence). V dropped 0 bases and J dropped 4 bases, with 12 bases sitting between them. The CDR3 length is 14 residues. CDR3 residues: CAWSVRGTGTEAFF. In DNA form, the CDR3 reads TGTGCCTGGAGTGTACGAGGGACTGGCACTGAAGCTTTCTTT.

The chain uses TRBV19 and TRBJ1-5; D is unresolved. The CDR3 runs to 15 residues. Germline V CDR1 and CDR2: LNHDA, SQIVND (reference sequence). The germline V and J ends were trimmed by 0 bases and 5 bases, with 11 bases remaining between them. CDR3 loop: CASSIDGRGDQPQHF. CDR3 bases: TGTGCCAGTAGTATAGATGGGCGGGGAGATCAGCCCCAGCATTTT.

This rearrangement joins TRBV29-1 to TRBJ2-7; 7 bases are a match to TRBD2. J was trimmed by 1 base and V by 6 bases; bases with no gene match: 6. The CDR3 is 13 residues long. Germline V CDR1 and CDR2: SQVTM, ANQGSEA. The CDR3 sequence is CSVHWGGSYEQYF. The CDR3 DNA is TGCAGCGTACACTGGGGGGGATCCTACGAGCAGTACTTC.

This chain links TRBV7-9 with TRBJ1-2, with a possible D match to TRBD1 (6 bases). The germline V gene encodes CDR1 SEHNR and CDR2 FQNEAQ (reference sequence). Trimming removed 3 bases from V and 8 bases from J, with 22 bases in between. CDR3 length: 16 residues. The DNA for the CDR3 is TGTGCCAGCAGCTTTTTTGAAACAGGGCCCAAGGACGGCTACACCTTC. Translating gives CASSFFETGPKDGYTF.

As regards this clone: A read error may produce the germline difference seen at one junction end. The genes are TRBV7-9 and TRBJ2-1; D perhaps matches TRBD2 (5 bases). The CDR3 has 17 residues. CDR1 and CDR2 (germline): SEHNR, FQNEAQ (reference sequence). The CDR3 DNA sequence: TGTTCCAGCAGCCTAGAGGGAGTTCCATATCGATACAATGAGCAGTTCTTC. Translated, it gives CSSSLEGVPYRYNEQFF.

This clone showed up just once. Sequence at one end of the junction differs from germline and may be a read error. The V call is TRBV15, the J call TRBJ2-7; 7 bases match TRBD1. The CDR3 runs 14 residues. From germline, CDR1 is LNHNV and CDR2 YYDKDF (reference sequence). CDR3 bases: TGTGCCACCAGCAGAGAGGGACAGTACTACGGGCAGTACTTC. Encoded protein: CATSREGQYYGQYF.

This clone was seen more than once but under ten times. The gene calls are TRBV11-3 and TRBJ2-1; 7 nucleotides align to TRBD2. There are 15 residues in the CDR3. With V trimmed by 3 bases and J by 0 bases, 2 bases remained unmatched. Germline V gives CDR1 SGHNT, CDR2 YENEEA. CDR3 loop: CASSLGGNSYNEQFF. CDR3 DNA: TGTGCCAGCAGCTTGGGAGGGAACTCCTACAATGAGCAGTTCTTC.

The V call is TRBV29-1, the J call TRBJ1-1; maybe TRBD1 (5 bases). With 6 bases removed from V and 4 bases from J, the gap between germline ends came to 18 bases. CDR3 size: 14 residues. Germline-derived CDR1 and CDR2 are SQVTM and ANQGSEA. The chain's CDR3 is CSVVRGRGSTEAFF. Written as DNA, the CDR3 is TGCAGCGTAGTTAGGGGCCGGGGGAGCACTGAAGCTTTCTTT.

The chain combines TRBV9 with TRBJ2-1; D gene ambiguous. CDR1 is SGDLS, CDR2 YYNGEE, per germline. V shed 3 bases and J shed 3 bases, with 7 bases lying between them. This CDR3 spans 13 amino acids. The CDR3 DNA reads TGTGCCAGCAGCGCGTACAACTACAATGAGCAGTTCTTC. It is translated as CASSAYNYNEQFF.

The CDR3 reads CASSVSPGGNSPLHF. The CDR3 bases are TGTGCCAGCAGTGTATCACCAGGGGGGAATTCACCCCTCCACTTT. J is TRBJ1-6 and V is TRBV6-4; 7 bases are a match to TRBD1. CDR1 MRHNA and CDR2 SNTAGT come from the germline V gene. The V and J ends lost 4 bases and 7 bases, in that order; junction bases with no gene match: 7. This CDR3 has 15 amino acids.